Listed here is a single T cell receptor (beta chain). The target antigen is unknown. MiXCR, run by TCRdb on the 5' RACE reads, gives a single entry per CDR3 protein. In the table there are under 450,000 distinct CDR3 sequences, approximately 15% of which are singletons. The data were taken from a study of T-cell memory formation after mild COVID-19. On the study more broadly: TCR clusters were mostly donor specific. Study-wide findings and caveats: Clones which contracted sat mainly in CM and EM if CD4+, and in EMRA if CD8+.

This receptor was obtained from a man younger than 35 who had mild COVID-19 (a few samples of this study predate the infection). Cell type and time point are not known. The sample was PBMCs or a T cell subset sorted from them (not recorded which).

CDR3 in amino acids: CASKGKAGVTRGETQYF. The DNA of the CDR3 is TGTGCCAGCAAAGGAAAAGCGGGGGTCACCAGGGGGGAGACCCAGTACTTC. The V and J genes are TRBV2 and TRBJ2-5; TRBD2 is a possible D gene (8 bases). The V gene lost 7 bases and the J gene lost 5 bases, with 26 bases spanning the gap. This CDR3 comprises 17 residues. CDR1 is SNHLY, CDR2 FYNNEI, per germline. Complete variable domain (other parts from reference TRBV2 and TRBJ2-5): EPEVTQTPSHQVTQMGQEVILRCVPISNHLYFYWYRQILGQKVEFLVSFYNNEISEKSEIFDDQFSVERPDGSNFTLKIRSTKLEDSAMYFCASKGKAGVTRGETQYFGPGTRLLVL.